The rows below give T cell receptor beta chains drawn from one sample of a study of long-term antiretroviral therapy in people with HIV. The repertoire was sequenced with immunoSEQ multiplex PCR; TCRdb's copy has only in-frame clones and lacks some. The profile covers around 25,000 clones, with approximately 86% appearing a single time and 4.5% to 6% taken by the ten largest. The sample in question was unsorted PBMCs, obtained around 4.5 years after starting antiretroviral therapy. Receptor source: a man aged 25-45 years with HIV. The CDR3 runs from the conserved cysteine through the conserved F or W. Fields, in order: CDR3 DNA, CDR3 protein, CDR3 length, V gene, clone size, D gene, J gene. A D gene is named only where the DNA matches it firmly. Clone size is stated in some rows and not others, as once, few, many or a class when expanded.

TGTGCCAGTAGCTTTGGGGCGGGGGGGCCGGCAGATACGCAGTATTTT | CASSFGAGGPADTQYF | 16 | TRBV7-2 | . | TRBD2 | TRBJ2-3
TGCAGCGTTGAAGATCCCGACCGCCTCACTGAAGCTTTCTTT | CSVEDPDRLTEAFF | 14 | TRBV29-1 | . | . | TRBJ1-1
TGTGCCAGCAGCTACGGGGGGGGGAACACTGAAGCTTTCTTT | CASSYGGGNTEAFF | 14 | TRBV9 | . | . | TRBJ1-1
TGCGCCAGCAGCGGGAGCCCCCACGAGCAGTACTTC | CASSGSPHEQYF | 12 | TRBV5-1 | . | . | TRBJ2-7
TGTGCCAGCAGTTACCGGACAGGGTACTCCTACGAGCAGTACTTC | CASSYRTGYSYEQYF | 15 | TRBV6-6 | . | TRBD1 | TRBJ2-7
TGTGCCAGCAGTTACGACGGGACAGCCGACTATGGCTACACCTTC | CASSYDGTADYGYTF | 15 | TRBV6-5 | once | TRBD1 | TRBJ1-2
TGTGCCAGCAGCTTGGTGGCTGGACGGGGACTAGCGAGCTACGAGCAGTACTTC | CASSLVAGRGLASYEQYF | 18 | TRBV5-4 | . | TRBD2 | TRBJ2-7
TGTGCCAGCAGTGAAGGTCACTATGGCTACACCTTC | CASSEGHYGYTF | 12 | TRBV28 | . | . | TRBJ1-2
TGTGCCAGCAGCCAACTAGCGGGGCCCTACAATGAGCAGTTCTTC | CASSQLAGPYNEQFF | 15 | TRBV14 | . | TRBD2 | TRBJ2-1
TGCGCCAGCAGTGACGGGATTGAGCAAGATGGCTACACCTTC | CASSDGIEQDGYTF | 14 | TRBV10-2 | . | . | TRBJ1-2
TGTGCCAGCTCACCACGAGCGGGAGACACAGATACGCAGTATTTT | CASSPRAGDTDTQYF | 15 | TRBV18 | once | TRBD2 | TRBJ2-3
TGTGCCAGTAGTATAATTGGGACAGGGGCGAACACCGGGGAGCTGTTTTTT | CASSIIGTGANTGELFF | 17 | TRBV19 | few | TRBD1 | TRBJ2-2
TGTGCCAGCAGACCACAGGGGCTGGGTGATGGGGCCAACGTCCTGACTTTC | CASRPQGLGDGANVLTF | 17 | TRBV6-4 | . | TRBD1 | TRBJ2-6
TGTGCCAGCAGCTTAGCCAGCTATAGCAATCAGCCCCAGCATTTT | CASSLASYSNQPQHF | 15 | TRBV7-2 | . | . | TRBJ1-5
TGTGCCAGCTCTCCCGGGGGACTAGCGCGCTACAATGAGCAGTTCTTC | CASSPGGLARYNEQFF | 16 | TRBV18 | . | TRBD2 | TRBJ2-1
TGTGCCAGCACTAAACACTTACGGGGAAACACCGGGGAGCTGTTTTTT | CASTKHLRGNTGELFF | 16 | TRBV11-3 | once | . | TRBJ2-2
TGCAGCGCCGACCGCCAGGGAGGAGGCTACACCTTC | CSADRQGGGYTF | 12 | TRBV29-1 | . | . | TRBJ1-2
TGTGCCAGCAGGGGGGACGGGGAATACGAGCAGTACTTC | CASRGDGEYEQYF | 13 | TRBV27 | . | . | TRBJ2-7
TGTGCCAGCCCGGCGGAGGGAATGGGTGGCACTGAAGCTTTCTTT | CASPAEGMGGTEAFF | 15 | TRBV19 | . | . | TRBJ1-1
TGCGCCAGCAGCCAATCGGACAGAAATGAAAAACTGTTTTTT | CASSQSDRNEKLFF | 14 | TRBV4-3 | . | . | TRBJ1-4
TGTGCCAGCAGCTTAGAAACCTTAAGCTCCTATAATTCACCCCTCCACTTT | CASSLETLSSYNSPLHF | 17 | TRBV7-9 | . | . | TRBJ1-6
TGTGCCAGCAGCCTCGACATGGGAAATTCACCCCTCCACTTT | CASSLDMGNSPLHF | 14 | TRBV14 | . | . | TRBJ1-6
TGCGCCAGCAGCCAAGTGTTAGGCTCCTACAATGAGCAGTTCTTC | CASSQVLGSYNEQFF | 15 | TRBV4-3 | . | . | TRBJ2-1
TGTGCCAGCAGCCGTTGGACTAGCGGGGGGAATACGCAGTATTTT | CASSRWTSGGNTQYF | 15 | TRBV14 | . | TRBD2 | TRBJ2-3
TGTGCCAGCAAAACCCATGAGGGGTCCTACGAGCAGTACTTC | CASKTHEGSYEQYF | 14 | TRBV27 | . | . | TRBJ2-7
TGTGCCAGCAGTCCGACTTCAGCGACTGAAGCTTTCTTT | CASSPTSATEAFF | 13 | TRBV27 | . | . | TRBJ1-1
TGTGCCAGCAGCTGGGACAGTTCTGGAAACACCATATATTTT | CASSWDSSGNTIYF | 14 | TRBV7-9 | . | TRBD1 | TRBJ1-3
TGCAGCGTTCAGGGGACAGGGGGCGTATACGAGCAGTACTTC | CSVQGTGGVYEQYF | 14 | TRBV29-1 | few | TRBD1 | TRBJ2-7
TGTGCCAGCAGCGTAGGGTCTGAAGCTTTCTTT | CASSVGSEAFF | 11 | TRBV9 | . | . | TRBJ1-1
TGTGCCAGCAGCTCCATTTTGGACTTACTGTACCAAGAGACCCAGTACTTC | CASSSILDLLYQETQYF | 17 | TRBV7-2 | . | . | TRBJ2-5
TGCGCCAGCAGCCACGGGACCGCTTCCTACAATGAGCAGTTCTTC | CASSHGTASYNEQFF | 15 | TRBV4-1 | . | . | TRBJ2-1
TGTGCCAGCAGTTTAGGACAGCCCCAGCATTTT | CASSLGQPQHF | 11 | TRBV27 | . | . | TRBJ1-5
TGTGCCACCAGCAGAGCGGGGTTCCCTAATGAAAAACTGTTTTTT | CATSRAGFPNEKLFF | 15 | TRBV15 | . | . | TRBJ1-4
TGTGCCTACCAGCCGGGCGGGAGTTCCTACAATGAGCAGTTCTTC | CAYQPGGSSYNEQFF | 15 | TRBV30 | . | TRBD2 | TRBJ2-1
TGTGCCAGTGGTCTCAAGGGTGGCGAGCAGTACTTC | CASGLKGGEQYF | 12 | TRBV19 | . | . | TRBJ2-7
TGTGCCACCAGCCAGGGGGGTACGAGCTCCTACGAGCAGTACTTC | CATSQGGTSSYEQYF | 15 | TRBV6-5 | . | . | TRBJ2-7
TGTGCCAGCGCCCAGGGGCGTGGGGCCGGGGAGCTGTTTTTT | CASAQGRGAGELFF | 14 | TRBV6-5 | . | . | TRBJ2-2
TGCGCCAGCAGCCAAGATCGGGGGACTTTGACCGGGGAGCTGTTTTTT | CASSQDRGTLTGELFF | 16 | TRBV4-3 | . | . | TRBJ2-2
TGTGCCAGCAGCCAGATAGCGGGGGCGGTAGAGACCCAGTACTTC | CASSQIAGAVETQYF | 15 | TRBV6-6 | . | TRBD2 | TRBJ2-5
TGCGCCAGCAGCCAGGCGGGGTGGCAGGGCTACACCTTC | CASSQAGWQGYTF | 13 | TRBV4-1 | . | . | TRBJ1-2
TGTGCCAGCAGCTTAGATACCCGAGATACGCAGTATTTT | CASSLDTRDTQYF | 13 | TRBV11-2 | . | . | TRBJ2-3
TGCGCCTCTTCCATCAGGGACACTGAAGCTTTCTTT | CASSIRDTEAFF | 12 | TRBV5-1 | . | . | TRBJ1-1
TGTGCCAGCAGCTCCCCAGTGAACACTGAAGCTTTCTTT | CASSSPVNTEAFF | 13 | TRBV7-9 | . | . | TRBJ1-1
TGTGCTAGTGGCCTATTCGCGGGGTTCCTCCACTTT | CASGLFAGFLHF | 12 | TRBV12-5 | few | . | TRBJ1-6
TGTGCCAGCAGCCCTGGGGCCTCTCGGGAGCAGTTCTTC | CASSPGASREQFF | 13 | TRBV7-3 | . | . | TRBJ2-1
TGCGCCAGCAGCCAAGAGGTCGTTTCCTCTGGGGCCAACGTCCTGACTTTC | CASSQEVVSSGANVLTF | 17 | TRBV4-3 | . | . | TRBJ2-6
TGTGCCAGCAGCTTGTACGGGGGTGGGGATACGCAGTATTTT | CASSLYGGGDTQYF | 14 | TRBV5-6 | . | . | TRBJ2-3
TGTGCCAGCAGAGATAGCTATGGCTACACCTTC | CASRDSYGYTF | 11 | TRBV7-2 | . | . | TRBJ1-2
TGTGCCAGCAGCTTTCCGAACACTGAAGCTTTCTTT | CASSFPNTEAFF | 12 | TRBV7-9 | . | . | TRBJ1-1
TGTGCCAGCAGTGAGGGAGCGGGGGGAGGGGAGACCCAGTACTTC | CASSEGAGGGETQYF | 15 | TRBV2 | . | TRBD2 | TRBJ2-5
TGTGCCTGGAATGTACGTGGGGGGCGGCTCACCGGGGAGCTGTTTTTT | CAWNVRGGRLTGELFF | 16 | TRBV30 | . | . | TRBJ2-2
TGTGCTAGTGGTTCGGAGGGCCGGAACATTCAGTACTTC | CASGSEGRNIQYF | 13 | TRBV12-5 | . | . | TRBJ2-4
TGCAGCGTCACCTTAGGTTACGAGCAGTTCTTC | CSVTLGYEQFF | 11 | TRBV29-1 | once | . | TRBJ2-1